A single sample is the source of the 25 T cell receptor beta chains below, sequenced in a study of blood T cell repertoires in COVID-19. Sequencing used immunoSEQ multiplex PCR; TCRdb keeps in-frame clones, though not all of them. Counted here are nearly 200,000 clones, approximately 88% occurring once; the ten biggest clones make up around 8%. The sample comprised PBMCs or T cells enriched from blood (not recorded which). The receptors shown here come from a woman aged 18 to 35 who had recovered from COVID-19.

The chain carries TRBV19 and TRBJ1-1; TRBD1 aligns across 8 bases. CDR3 length equals 17 residues. J gave up 1 base and V 0 bases, and 7 bases lay outside the gene matches. Germline V CDR1 and CDR2: LNHDA, SQIVND (reference sequence). CDR3 sequence: CASSIEGRGRWNTEAFF. Here the CDR3 DNA reads TGTGCCAGTAGTATAGAGGGCAGGGGGCGTTGGAACACTGAAGCTTTCTTT.

The chain has TRBV18 and TRBJ1-5; 7 bases align to TRBD1. The CDR3 is 17 amino acids. The ends lost 3 bases at V and 4 bases at J; junction bases unmatched: 12. Germline V lookup: CDR1 KGHSH, CDR2 LQKENI. The chain's CDR3 is CASSPGRLTGLNQPQHF. Here the CDR3 DNA reads TGTGCCAGCTCACCCGGCAGATTGACAGGGTTGAATCAGCCCCAGCATTTT.

The J gene is TRBJ2-1, the V gene TRBV27; 12 bases map to TRBD2. The V gene end was trimmed by 5 bases and the J gene end by 0 bases; junction bases not matched to a gene: 8. Per the germline V gene, CDR1 is MNHEY and CDR2 is SMNVEV (reference sequence). CDR3 length: 18 amino acids. CDR3: CASSPLAGGLSSYNEQFF. CDR3 coding DNA: TGTGCCAGCAGTCCCCTAGCGGGGGGGTTAAGCTCCTACAATGAGCAGTTCTTC.

The rearrangement uses TRBV6-5 and TRBJ2-3, with D unclear. The CDR3 is 13 residues long. The germline V and J ends were trimmed by 5 bases and 5 bases, with 11 bases remaining between them. Germline CDR1 reads MNHEY; CDR2 reads SVGAGI. For the CDR3, the DNA is TGTGCCAGCAGTCTAGTGTTCAAAGATACGCAGTATTTT. Residues: CASSLVFKDTQYF.

On this clone itself: The sample holds other DNA sequences that translate to the same CDR3. V and J are TRBV5-1 and TRBJ1-6; D unclear. CDR1 is SGHRS and CDR2 is YFSETQ in the germline V gene. The V end lost 4 bases, the J end lost 7 bases, and 6 bases lay between the germline ends. The CDR3 covers 12 residues. Here the CDR3 reads CASSPGNSPLHF. The CDR3 bases are TGCGCCAGCAGCCCCGGGAATTCACCCCTCCACTTT.

This clone is classed as medium-sized. The chain uses TRBV20-1 and TRBJ1-2, with D unclear. V was pared by 6 bases and J by 2 bases, with 7 bases between. CDR3 length: 11 amino acids. The V gene's germline CDR1 is DFQATT and CDR2 SNEGSKA (reference sequence). The CDR3 sequence: CSAGENYGYTF. CDR3 nucleotides: TGCAGTGCGGGAGAGAACTATGGCTACACCTTC.

This chain uses TRBV11-2 with TRBJ2-1; no definite D call. The germline gives CDR1 SGHAT, CDR2 FQNNGV. V was cut by 2 bases and J by 4 bases, with 6 bases left in between. The CDR3 loop spans 13 amino acids. CDR3 in amino acids: CASSLNRYNEQFF. As DNA, the CDR3 is TGTGCCAGCAGCTTAAACAGATACAATGAGCAGTTCTTC.

The genes are TRBV7-8 and TRBJ1-6; TRBD1 matches 8 bases. Unmatched junction bases numbered 6, after V lost 2 bases and J lost 9 bases. CDR3 length equals 15 residues. In germline, CDR1 is SGHVS, CDR2 FQNEAQ. Here the CDR3 reads CASSLSRGRSSPLHF. In DNA, the CDR3 is TGTGCCAGCAGCTTAAGCAGGGGGCGGAGTTCACCCCTCCACTTT.

This chain connects TRBV6-5 to TRBJ1-6; 8 bases line up with TRBD1. The CDR3 is made up of 15 amino acids. J lost 9 bases, V lost 6 bases, and 10 bases had no gene match. The germline V gene has CDR1 MNHEY and CDR2 SVGAGI. CDR3 nucleotides: TGTGCCAGCAGCCCGAGACAGGGGATAGGTTCACCCCTCCACTTT. It specifies CASSPRQGIGSPLHF.

The gene calls are TRBV5-6 and TRBJ1-1; possibly TRBD1 for D (5 bases). With 3 bases removed from V and 4 bases from J, the gap between germline ends came to 10 bases. The V gene's germline CDR1 is SGHDT and CDR2 YYEEEE. The CDR3 has 13 residues. CDR3 nucleotide sequence: TGTGCCAGCAGCTCGGGGGGAATCACTGAAGCTTTCTTT. Its protein product is CASSSGGITEAFF.

The chain links TRBV24-1 to TRBJ2-1; 12 positions agree with TRBD2. Germline assignment: CDR1 KGHDR and CDR2 SFDVKD. Germline trimming cut 1 base from V and 9 bases from J; bases unmatched to any gene: 12. The CDR3 covers 18 residues. Here the CDR3 DNA reads TGTGCCACCAGTGATTTCCCTCTAGCGGGGGGGCATCAGGGTGAGCAGTTCTTC. This encodes CATSDFPLAGGHQGEQFF.

The chain is built from TRBV27 and TRBJ2-7; 9 nucleotides line up with TRBD1. Germline V gene data show CDR1 as MNHEY and CDR2 as SMNVEV (reference sequence). The CDR3 is made up of 13 amino acids. The V gene end was trimmed by 4 bases and the J gene end by 5 bases; junction bases not matched to a gene: 3. The CDR3 DNA reads TGTGCCAGCAGTTCGGACAGGGGAGACGAGCAGTACTTC. Translation gives CASSSDRGDEQYF.

This chain joins TRBV7-9 and TRBJ2-3, with a weak D call TRBD1 (6 bases). The CDR3 sequence is 13 residues long. V was cut by 4 bases and J by 7 bases, with 12 bases left in between. Germline assignment: CDR1 SEHNR and CDR2 FQNEAQ (reference sequence). This CDR3 reads CASSSPGVYTQYF. In DNA form, the CDR3 reads TGTGCCAGCAGCTCACCAGGGGTTTATACGCAGTATTTT.

The rearrangement uses TRBV6-6 and TRBJ2-3; 12 bases map to TRBD2. The V and J ends lost 5 bases and 3 bases, in that order; junction bases with no gene match: 9. Germline V lookup: CDR1 MNHNY, CDR2 SVGAGI (reference sequence). This CDR3 has 17 amino acids. DNA for the CDR3: TGTGCCAGCAGTCCACTAGCGGGGGGAATGGGAACAGATACGCAGTATTTT. Protein sequence: CASSPLAGGMGTDTQYF.

This sequence joins TRBV7-6 and TRBJ1-2; 7 bases fit TRBD1. The V and J ends lost 0 bases and 6 bases, in that order; junction bases with no gene match: 10. In germline, CDR1 is SGHVS, CDR2 FNYEAQ. The CDR3 runs 16 residues. The CDR3 loop is CASSLARTRQGDGYTF. As DNA, the CDR3 is TGTGCCAGCAGCTTAGCCCGGACTCGACAGGGCGATGGCTACACCTTC.

The J gene is TRBJ2-5, the V gene TRBV24-1; TRBD2 matches 13 bases. The CDR3 is made up of 15 amino acids. V dropped 5 bases and J dropped 5; count of bases not matched to a gene: 4. The germline CDR1 and CDR2 sequences are KGHDR and SFDVKD. DNA for the CDR3: TGTGCCACCAGTGCACTAGCGGGGGGGCGGGAGACCCAGTACTTC. As protein: CATSALAGGRETQYF.

The V and J genes are TRBV7-9 and TRBJ1-1; D possibly corresponds to TRBD1 (5 bases). Germline V gives CDR1 SEHNR, CDR2 FQNEAQ (reference sequence). Trimming pared 5 bases from V and 4 bases from J, leaving 11 bases between. This CDR3 is 13 amino acids long. The CDR3 loop is CASSPGGGTEAFF. In nucleotides, the CDR3 is TGTGCCAGCAGCCCCGGGGGGGGCACTGAAGCTTTCTTT.

The J gene is TRBJ1-1, the V gene TRBV20-1; TRBD1 aligns across 9 bases. With V trimmed by 3 bases and J by 5 bases, 16 bases remained unmatched. The CDR3 consists of 17 residues. Germline assignment: CDR1 DFQATT and CDR2 SNEGSKA (reference sequence). The CDR3 loop reads CSASFWGQGDVRTEAFF. CDR3 bases: TGCAGTGCTAGTTTTTGGGGACAGGGCGATGTGAGAACTGAAGCTTTCTTT.

The chain employs TRBV4-1 and TRBJ1-6, with D possibly TRBD1 on 6 matching bases. The CDR3 is 14 residues long. Germline CDR1 is MGHRA and CDR2 is YSYEKL. V was cut by 4 bases and J by 6 bases, with 10 bases left in between. CDR3 sequence: CASSRTAANSPLHF. The CDR3 nucleotides are TGCGCCAGCAGCCGGACAGCTGCTAATTCACCCCTCCACTTT.

This clone showed up just once. This chain links TRBV20-1 with TRBJ2-3; maybe TRBD2 (5 bases). The germline V gene encodes CDR1 DFQATT and CDR2 SNEGSKA (reference sequence). The CDR3 consists of 11 residues. V lost 6 bases and J 5 bases, leaving 9 bases between the germline ends. CDR3 protein: CSAWTVDTQYF. In nucleotides, the CDR3 is TGCAGTGCCTGGACTGTAGATACGCAGTATTTT.

This clone was counted once. This rearrangement joins TRBV6-5 to TRBJ1-4; a possible D gene is TRBD1 (6 bases). CDR1 and CDR2 from the germline V gene are MNHEY and SVGAGI. V was clipped by 8 bases and J by 7 bases, with 17 bases between them. The CDR3 contains 14 residues. CDR3 amino acids: CASGTGRGTEKLFF. CDR3 DNA: TGTGCCAGCGGTACAGGGAGGGGGACTGAAAAACTGTTTTTT.

The V call is TRBV5-1, the J call TRBJ1-6; 8 bases match TRBD1. This CDR3 region has 14 residues. Germline values: CDR1 SGHRS, CDR2 YFSETQ. The trim removed 4 bases at V and 7 bases at J, leaving 4 bases unmatched. The CDR3 sequence: CASSTDRENSPLHF. The CDR3 region has the DNA TGCGCCAGCAGCACGGACAGGGAGAATTCACCCCTCCACTTT.

This chain joins TRBV11-1 and TRBJ2-7; D call uncertain. The CDR3 spans 15 residues. Between the trimmed V and J ends, which lost 2 bases and 0 bases, there was a span of 11 bases. Per the germline V gene, CDR1 is SGHAT and CDR2 is FQDESV (reference sequence). CDR3 residues: CASSLPPGSSYEQYF. As DNA, the CDR3 is TGTGCCAGCAGCTTACCGCCGGGTTCCTCCTACGAGCAGTACTTC.

This clone was counted a few times. The chain uses TRBV2 and TRBJ1-3, with 8 bases identical to TRBD1. Germline CDR1 is SNHLY and CDR2 is FYNNEI. CDR3 length: 17 residues. V shed 10 bases, J shed 0 bases, and the junction held 14 bases outside the gene matches. The CDR3 sequence is CATLRQGRTFSGNTIYF. The DNA of the CDR3 is TGTGCCACCCTTAGACAGGGGCGAACGTTCTCTGGAAACACCATATATTTT.

The chain links TRBV28 to TRBJ1-4; 7 bases align to TRBD1. Germline loops: CDR1 MDHEN, CDR2 SYDVKM. The V segment lost 3 bases and the J segment 4 bases; nucleotides outside the gene matches: 2. This CDR3 is 14 amino acids long. CDR3 nucleotide sequence: TGTGCCAGCAGTTTTTCAGGGGGTAATGAAAAACTGTTTTTT. Translated: CASSFSGGNEKLFF.